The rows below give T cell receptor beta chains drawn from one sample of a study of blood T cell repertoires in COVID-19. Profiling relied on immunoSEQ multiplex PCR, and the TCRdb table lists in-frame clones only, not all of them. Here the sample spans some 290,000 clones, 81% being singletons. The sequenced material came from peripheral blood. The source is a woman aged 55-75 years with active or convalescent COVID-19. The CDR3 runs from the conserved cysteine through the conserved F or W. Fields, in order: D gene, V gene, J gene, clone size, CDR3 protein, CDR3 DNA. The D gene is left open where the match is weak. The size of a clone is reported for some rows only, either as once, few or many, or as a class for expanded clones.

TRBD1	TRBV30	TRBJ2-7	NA	CAWTAGQDLEEQYF	TGTGCCTGGACCGCGGGACAGGACCTTGAAGAGCAGTACTTC
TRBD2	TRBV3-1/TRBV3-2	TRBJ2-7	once	CASSPRLAGALLTYEQYF	TGTGCCAGCAGCCCACGACTAGCGGGGGCCCTTCTTACCTACGAGCAGTACTTC
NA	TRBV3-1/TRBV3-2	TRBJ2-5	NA	CASSQPGVGPPQYF	TGTGCCAGCAGCCAACCCGGTGTGGGGCCGCCCCAGTACTTC
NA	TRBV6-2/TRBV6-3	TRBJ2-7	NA	CASSYSLYEQYF	TGTGCCAGCAGTTACTCGTTATACGAGCAGTACTTC
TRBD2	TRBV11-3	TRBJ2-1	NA	CASSLEGGGGYNEQFF	TGTGCCAGCAGCCTAGAGGGCGGGGGGGGCTACAATGAGCAGTTCTTC
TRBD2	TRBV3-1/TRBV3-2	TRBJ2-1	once	CASSQVTSGGLYNEQFF	TGTGCCAGCAGCCAAGTAACTAGCGGGGGTCTATACAATGAGCAGTTCTTC
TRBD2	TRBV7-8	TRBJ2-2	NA	CASSLGGKELFF	TGTGCCAGCAGCCTGGGGGGGAAGGAGCTGTTTTTT
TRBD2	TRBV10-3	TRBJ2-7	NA	CAITGLVGSLYEQYF	TGTGCCATCACCGGACTAGTTGGGTCTCTCTACGAGCAGTACTTC
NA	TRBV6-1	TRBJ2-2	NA	CASSEGLTGELFF	TGTGCCAGCAGTGAAGGGCTTACCGGGGAGCTGTTTTTT
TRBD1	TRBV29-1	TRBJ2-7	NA	CSVGTPGDRRSSYEQYF	TGCAGCGTTGGGACGCCAGGGGACAGGCGAAGCTCCTACGAGCAGTACTTC
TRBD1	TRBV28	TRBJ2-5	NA	CASSMGQGAGETQYF	TGTGCCAGCAGTATGGGACAGGGGGCGGGAGAGACCCAGTACTTC
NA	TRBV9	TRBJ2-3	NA	CASSVLTSTDTQYF	TGTGCCAGCAGCGTACTTACATCCACAGATACGCAGTATTTT
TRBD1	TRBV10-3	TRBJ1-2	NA	CAISARDSSNYGYTF	TGTGCCATCAGTGCCAGGGACAGCTCTAACTATGGCTACACCTTC
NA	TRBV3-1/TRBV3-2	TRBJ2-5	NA	CASSQGSLETQYF	TGTGCCAGCAGCCAAGGTAGCTTGGAGACCCAGTACTTC
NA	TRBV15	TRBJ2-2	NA	CATSRDSWAPANTGELFF	TGTGCCACCAGCAGAGATTCTTGGGCACCGGCGAACACCGGGGAGCTGTTTTTT
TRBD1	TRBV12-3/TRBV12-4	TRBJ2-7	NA	CASSWDREYEQYF	TGTGCCAGCAGTTGGGACAGAGAATACGAGCAGTACTTC
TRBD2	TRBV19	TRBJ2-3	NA	CASRDGGAADTQYF	TGTGCCAGTAGGGACGGGGGGGCCGCAGATACGCAGTATTTT
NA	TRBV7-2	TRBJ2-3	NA	CASSLGFGRGSTDTQYF	TGTGCCAGCAGCTTGGGTTTTGGGAGGGGGAGCACAGATACGCAGTATTTT
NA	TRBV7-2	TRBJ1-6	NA	CASSAYGQSSYNSPLHF	TGTGCCAGCAGCGCGTACGGACAGAGCTCCTATAATTCACCCCTCCACTTT
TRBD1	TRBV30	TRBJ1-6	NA	CAWRSWTGVSSYNSPLHF	TGTGCCTGGAGATCCTGGACAGGAGTTAGCTCCTATAATTCACCCCTCCACTTT
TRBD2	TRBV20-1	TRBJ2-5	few	CSASAPAGGQETQYF	TGCAGTGCTAGTGCGCCAGCGGGGGGCCAAGAGACCCAGTACTTC
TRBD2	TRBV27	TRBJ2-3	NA	CASRRLAGDITDTQYF	TGTGCCAGCAGAAGACTAGCGGGGGATATCACAGATACGCAGTATTTT
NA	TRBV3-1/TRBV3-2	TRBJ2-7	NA	CASSQDPAREYEQYF	TGTGCCAGCAGCCAAGATCCGGCCCGGGAGTACGAGCAGTACTTC
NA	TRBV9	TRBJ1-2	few	CASSAGAAANYGYTF	TGTGCCAGCAGCGCAGGGGCTGCGGCAAACTATGGCTACACCTTC
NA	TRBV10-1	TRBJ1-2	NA	CASSEFRVRHGYTF	TGCGCCAGCAGTGAATTCAGGGTAAGACATGGCTACACCTTC
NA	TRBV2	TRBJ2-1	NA	CASSEVRSSSYNEQFF	TGTGCCAGCAGTGAAGTCCGATCTAGCTCCTACAATGAGCAGTTCTTC
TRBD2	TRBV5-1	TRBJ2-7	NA	CASSLRLAGTLVQYF	TGCGCCAGCAGCTTGCGTCTAGCGGGGACTTTAGTGCAGTACTTC
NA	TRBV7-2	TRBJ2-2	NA	CASSLQGSNTGELFF	TGTGCCAGCAGCTTACAGGGGTCGAACACCGGGGAGCTGTTTTTT
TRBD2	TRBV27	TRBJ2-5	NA	CASSLRSGSGGSRETQYF	TGTGCCAGCAGTTTAAGGTCGGGTAGCGGGGGGAGTCGGGAGACCCAGTACTTC
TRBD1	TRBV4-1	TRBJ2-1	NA	CASSRPGTGGVHNEQFF	TGCGCCAGCAGCCGCCCCGGGACAGGGGGCGTCCACAATGAGCAGTTCTTC
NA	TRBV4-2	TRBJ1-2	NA	CASSQDGRQVAYGYTF	TGTGCCAGCAGCCAAGATGGCCGACAGGTAGCTTATGGCTACACCTTC
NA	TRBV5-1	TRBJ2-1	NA	CASSGGTSYNEQFF	TGCGCCAGCAGCGGCGGGACTTCTTACAATGAGCAGTTCTTC
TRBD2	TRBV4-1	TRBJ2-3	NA	CASSQVETSGGESTDTQYF	TGCGCCAGCAGCCAAGTTGAGACTAGCGGGGGGGAAAGCACAGATACGCAGTATTTT
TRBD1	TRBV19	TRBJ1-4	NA	CATTPTGATNEKLFF	TGTGCCACCACCCCTACAGGGGCGACTAATGAAAAACTGTTTTTT
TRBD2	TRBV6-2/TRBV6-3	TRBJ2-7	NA	CASSPGLAGGLRDEQYF	TGTGCCAGCAGCCCAGGACTAGCGGGGGGACTTAGGGACGAGCAGTACTTC
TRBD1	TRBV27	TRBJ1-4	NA	CASLRRGLESEKLFF	TGTGCCAGCCTTCGCAGGGGGCTTGAATCCGAAAAACTGTTTTTT
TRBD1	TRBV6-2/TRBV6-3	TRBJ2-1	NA	CASSYFGQGPGHEQFF	TGTGCCAGCAGTTATTTCGGACAGGGGCCAGGGCATGAGCAGTTCTTC
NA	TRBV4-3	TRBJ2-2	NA	CASSQGDLVTGGPMLTGELFF	TGCGCCAGCAGCCAGGGGGACTTAGTGACGGGGGGCCCGATGTTGACCGGGGAGCTGTTTTTT
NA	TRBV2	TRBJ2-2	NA	CAVPGMSGELFF	TGTGCCGTCCCCGGGATGAGCGGGGAGCTGTTTTTT
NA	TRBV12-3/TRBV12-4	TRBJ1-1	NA	CASSLGGRWAFF	TGTGCCAGCAGTTTGGGGGGTAGATGGGCTTTCTTT
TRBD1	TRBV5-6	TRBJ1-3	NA	CASSWGQGAGYTIYF	TGTGCCAGCAGCTGGGGACAGGGGGCTGGTTACACCATATATTTT
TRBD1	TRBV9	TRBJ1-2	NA	CASSVAGQGVAGYTF	TGTGCCAGCAGCGTAGCAGGACAGGGGGTTGCCGGCTACACCTTC
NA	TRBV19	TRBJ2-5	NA	CASSIQSAPETQYF	TGTGCCAGTAGTATACAAAGCGCCCCAGAGACCCAGTACTTC
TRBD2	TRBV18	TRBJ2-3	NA	CASSPGGSTDTQYF	TGTGCCAGCTCACCGGGGGGGAGCACAGATACGCAGTATTTT
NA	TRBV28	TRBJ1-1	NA	CASSLGEGTEAFF	TGTGCCAGCAGTCTTGGGGAGGGGACTGAAGCTTTCTTT
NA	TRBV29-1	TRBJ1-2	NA	CSGTGDAHGYTF	TGCAGCGGAACAGGCGACGCTCATGGCTACACCTTC
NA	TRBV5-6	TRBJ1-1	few	CASSQRGRAEAFF	TGTGCCAGCAGCCAAAGGGGGAGGGCTGAAGCTTTCTTT
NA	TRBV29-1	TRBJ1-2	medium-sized	CSVLGGDHYGYTF	TGCAGCGTTCTTGGGGGGGATCACTATGGCTACACCTTC
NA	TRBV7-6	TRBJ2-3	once	CASSLLVAGTDTQYF	TGTGCCAGCAGCTTATTGGTAGCGGGCACAGATACGCAGTATTTT
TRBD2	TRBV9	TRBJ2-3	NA	CASSATGTSGADTQYF	TGTGCCAGCAGCGCGACCGGGACTAGCGGTGCAGATACGCAGTATTTT
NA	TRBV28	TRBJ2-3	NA	CASSRGQPRDTQYF	TGTGCCAGCAGTAGAGGACAGCCAAGAGATACGCAGTATTTT
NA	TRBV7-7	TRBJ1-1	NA	CASSSTVNTEAFF	TGTGCCAGCAGCTCGACAGTGAACACTGAAGCTTTCTTT
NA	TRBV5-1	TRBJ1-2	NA	CASSLAGRGSDGYTF	TGCGCCAGCAGCTTGGCCGGGCGGGGGTCGGATGGCTACACCTTC
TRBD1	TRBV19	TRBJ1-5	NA	CASGDRVNQPQHF	TGTGCCAGCGGGGACAGGGTCAATCAGCCCCAGCATTTT
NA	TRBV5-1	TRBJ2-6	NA	CASSLGQPSSGANVLTF	TGCGCCAGCAGCCTAGGACAGCCTAGCTCTGGGGCCAACGTCCTGACTTTC